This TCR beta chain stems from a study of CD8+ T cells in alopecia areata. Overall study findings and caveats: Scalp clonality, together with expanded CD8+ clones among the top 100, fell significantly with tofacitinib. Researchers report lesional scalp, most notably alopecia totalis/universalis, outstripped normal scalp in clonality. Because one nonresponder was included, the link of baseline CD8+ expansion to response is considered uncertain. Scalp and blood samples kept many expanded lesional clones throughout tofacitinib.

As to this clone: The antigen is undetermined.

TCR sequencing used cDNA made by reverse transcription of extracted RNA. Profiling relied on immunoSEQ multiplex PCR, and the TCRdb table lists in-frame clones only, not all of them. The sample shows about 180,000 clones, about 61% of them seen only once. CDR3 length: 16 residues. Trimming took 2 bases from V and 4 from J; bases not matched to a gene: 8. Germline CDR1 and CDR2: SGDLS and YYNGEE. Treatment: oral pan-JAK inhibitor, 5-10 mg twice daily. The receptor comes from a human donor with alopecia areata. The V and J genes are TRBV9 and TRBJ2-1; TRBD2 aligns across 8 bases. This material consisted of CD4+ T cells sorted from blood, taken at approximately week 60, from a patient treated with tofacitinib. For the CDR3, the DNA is TGTGCCAGCAGCGTCCTAGCGGGCACCACGTACAATGAGCAGTTCTTC. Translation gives CASSVLAGTTYNEQFF.